The clone carrying this T cell receptor beta chain was seen once. The antigen is not known. The table came from immunoSEQ multiplex PCR; TCRdb's copy has only in-frame clones and leaves some out. Of over 120,000 clones in the sample, approximately 85% were seen once. These data originate in a study of T cell responses to AZD1222 COVID-19 vaccine. General observations from the study: Nearly half of spike-specific TCRs reportedly go after variant regions that carry no mutations.

CDR3 length: 15 amino acids. Germline V gives CDR1 MGHRA, CDR2 YSYEKL. Trimming took 0 bases from V and 6 from J; bases not matched to a gene: 5. This TCR was recovered from an adult in good health. The chain carries TRBV4-1 and TRBJ2-1; 7 nucleotides match TRBD2. The source was peripheral blood, collected on day 0 of AZD1222 vaccination. The CDR3 sequence: CASSQEGGSGNEQFF. CDR3 bases: TGCGCCAGCAGCCAAGAGGGCGGGAGCGGCAATGAGCAGTTCTTC.